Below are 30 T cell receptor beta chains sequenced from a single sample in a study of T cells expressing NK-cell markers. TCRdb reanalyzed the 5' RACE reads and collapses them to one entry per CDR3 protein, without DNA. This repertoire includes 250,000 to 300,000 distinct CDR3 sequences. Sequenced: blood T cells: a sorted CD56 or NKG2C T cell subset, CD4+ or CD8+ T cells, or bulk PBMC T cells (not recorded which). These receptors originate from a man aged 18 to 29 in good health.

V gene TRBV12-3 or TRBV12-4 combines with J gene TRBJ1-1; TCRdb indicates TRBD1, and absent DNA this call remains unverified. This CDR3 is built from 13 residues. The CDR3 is CASSGQENTEAFF.

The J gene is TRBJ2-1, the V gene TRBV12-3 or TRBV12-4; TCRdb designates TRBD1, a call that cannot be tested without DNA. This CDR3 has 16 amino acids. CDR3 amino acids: CASQSLDRVLGNEQFF.

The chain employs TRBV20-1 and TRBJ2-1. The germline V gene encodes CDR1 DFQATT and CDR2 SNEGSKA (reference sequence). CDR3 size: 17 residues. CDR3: CSARDLTDPRPYNEQFF.

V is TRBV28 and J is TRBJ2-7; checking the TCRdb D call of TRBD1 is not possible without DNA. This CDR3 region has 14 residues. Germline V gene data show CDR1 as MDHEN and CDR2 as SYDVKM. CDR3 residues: CASNYRGSYYEQYF. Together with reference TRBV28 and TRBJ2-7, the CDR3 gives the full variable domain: DVKVTQSSRYLVKRTGEKVFLECVQDMDHENMFWYRQDPGLGLRLIYFSYDVKMKEKGDIPEGYSVSREKKERFSLILESASTNQTSMYLCASNYRGSYYEQYFGPGTRLTVT.

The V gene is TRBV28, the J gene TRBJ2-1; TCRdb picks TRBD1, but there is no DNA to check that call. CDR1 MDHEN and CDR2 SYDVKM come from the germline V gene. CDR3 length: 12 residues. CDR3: CASTDRESEQFF.

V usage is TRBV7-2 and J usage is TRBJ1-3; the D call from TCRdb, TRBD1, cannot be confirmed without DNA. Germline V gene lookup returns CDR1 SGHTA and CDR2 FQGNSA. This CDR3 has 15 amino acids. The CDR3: CASSTSLNSGNTIYF.

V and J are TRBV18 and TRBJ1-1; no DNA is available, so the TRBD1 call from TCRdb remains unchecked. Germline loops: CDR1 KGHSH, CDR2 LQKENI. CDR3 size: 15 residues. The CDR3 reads CASSPLGAVNTEAFF.

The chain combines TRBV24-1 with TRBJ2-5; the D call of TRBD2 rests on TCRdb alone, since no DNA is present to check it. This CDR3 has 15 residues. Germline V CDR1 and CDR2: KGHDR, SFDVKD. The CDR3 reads CATSDRAGGGETQYF.

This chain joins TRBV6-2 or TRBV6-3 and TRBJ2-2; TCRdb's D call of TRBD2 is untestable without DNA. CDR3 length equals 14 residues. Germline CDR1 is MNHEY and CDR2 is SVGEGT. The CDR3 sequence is CASSRLAGAGELFF.

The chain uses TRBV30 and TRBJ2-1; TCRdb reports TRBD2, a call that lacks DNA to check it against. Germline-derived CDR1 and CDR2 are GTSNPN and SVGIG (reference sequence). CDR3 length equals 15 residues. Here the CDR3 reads CACPKTSGTSNEQFF. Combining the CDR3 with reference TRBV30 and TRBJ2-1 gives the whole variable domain SQTIHQWPATLVQPVGSPLSLECTVEGTSNPNLYWYRQAAGRGLQLLFYSVGIGQISSEVPQNLSASRPQDRQFILSSKKLLLSDSGFYLCACPKTSGTSNEQFFGPGTRLTVL.

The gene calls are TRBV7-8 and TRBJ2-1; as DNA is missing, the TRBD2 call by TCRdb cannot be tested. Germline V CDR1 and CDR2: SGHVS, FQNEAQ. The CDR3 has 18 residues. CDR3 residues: CASSLSGLAGEGTDEQFF. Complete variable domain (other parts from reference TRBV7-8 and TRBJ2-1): GAGVSQSPRYKVAKRGQDVALRCDPISGHVSLFWYQQALGQGPEFLTYFQNEAQLDKSGLPSDRFFAERPEGSVSTLKIQRTQQEDSAVYLCASSLSGLAGEGTDEQFFGPGTRLTVL.

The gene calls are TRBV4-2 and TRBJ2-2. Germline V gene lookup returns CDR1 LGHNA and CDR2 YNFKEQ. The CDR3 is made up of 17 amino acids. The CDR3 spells CASSQDSFRQFSGELFF.

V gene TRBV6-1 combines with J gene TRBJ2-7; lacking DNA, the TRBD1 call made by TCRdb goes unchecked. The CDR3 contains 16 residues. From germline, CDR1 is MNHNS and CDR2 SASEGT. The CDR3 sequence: CASSRTRGSAAYEQYF.

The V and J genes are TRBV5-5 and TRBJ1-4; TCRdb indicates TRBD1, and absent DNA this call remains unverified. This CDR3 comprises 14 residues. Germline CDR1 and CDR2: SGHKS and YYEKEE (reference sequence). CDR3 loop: CASSPRWDGEKLFF.

Here the CDR3 reads CASNGGMPNEQFF. The chain links TRBV27 to TRBJ2-1; TCRdb reports TRBD2, a call that lacks DNA to check it against. The CDR3 spans 13 residues. Germline V gives CDR1 MNHEY, CDR2 SMNVEV (reference sequence).

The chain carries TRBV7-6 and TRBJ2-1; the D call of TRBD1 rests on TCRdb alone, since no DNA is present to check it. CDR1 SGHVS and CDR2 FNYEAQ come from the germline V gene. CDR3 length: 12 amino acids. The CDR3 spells CASSAPGGEQFF.

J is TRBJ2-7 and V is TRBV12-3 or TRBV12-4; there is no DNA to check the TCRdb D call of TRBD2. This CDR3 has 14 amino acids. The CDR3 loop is CASSSTTRWDEQYF.

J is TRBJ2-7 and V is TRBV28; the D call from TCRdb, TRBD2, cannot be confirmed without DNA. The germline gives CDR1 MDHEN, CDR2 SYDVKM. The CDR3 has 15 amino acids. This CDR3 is CASSVAGALGYEQYF.

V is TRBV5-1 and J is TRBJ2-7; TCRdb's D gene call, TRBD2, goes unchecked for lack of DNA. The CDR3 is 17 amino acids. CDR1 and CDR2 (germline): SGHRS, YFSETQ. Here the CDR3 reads CASSGGGGSGKSYEQYF.

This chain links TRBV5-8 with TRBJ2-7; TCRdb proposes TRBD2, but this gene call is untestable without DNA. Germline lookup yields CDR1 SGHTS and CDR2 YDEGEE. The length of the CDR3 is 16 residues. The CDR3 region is CASSLAWRESVKVQYF.

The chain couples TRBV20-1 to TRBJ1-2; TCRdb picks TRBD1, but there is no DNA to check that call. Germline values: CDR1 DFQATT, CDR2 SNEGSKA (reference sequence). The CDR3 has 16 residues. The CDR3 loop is CSARVTGTGRNRGYTF.

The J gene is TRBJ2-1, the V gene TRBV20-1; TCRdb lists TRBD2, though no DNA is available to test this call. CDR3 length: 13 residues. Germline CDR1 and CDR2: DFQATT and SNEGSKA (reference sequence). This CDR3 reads CSAVGLAYNEQFF.

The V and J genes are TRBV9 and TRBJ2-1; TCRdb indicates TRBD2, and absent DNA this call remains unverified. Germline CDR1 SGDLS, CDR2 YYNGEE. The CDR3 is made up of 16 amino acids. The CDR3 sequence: CASSDLAGGPLDEQFF.

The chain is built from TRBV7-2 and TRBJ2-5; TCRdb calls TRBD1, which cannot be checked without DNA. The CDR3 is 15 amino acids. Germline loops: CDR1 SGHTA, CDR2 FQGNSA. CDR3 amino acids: CASSLRQGGGETQYF.

The CDR3 sequence: CASSPMRGNEQFF. The genes are TRBV13 and TRBJ2-1; the TCRdb D gene call, TRBD1, has no DNA to confirm it. The CDR3 is 13 residues long. The germline CDR1 and CDR2 sequences are PRHDT and FYEKMQ (reference sequence).

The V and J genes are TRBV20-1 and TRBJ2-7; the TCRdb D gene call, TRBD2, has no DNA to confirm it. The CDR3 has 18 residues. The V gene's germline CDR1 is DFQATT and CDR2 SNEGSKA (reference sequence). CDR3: CSARSGFTSGRVSPEQYF.

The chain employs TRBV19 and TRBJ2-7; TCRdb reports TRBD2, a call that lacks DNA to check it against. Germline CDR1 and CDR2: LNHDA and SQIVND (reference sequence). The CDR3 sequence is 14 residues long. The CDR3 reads CASRPTSSPYEQYF.

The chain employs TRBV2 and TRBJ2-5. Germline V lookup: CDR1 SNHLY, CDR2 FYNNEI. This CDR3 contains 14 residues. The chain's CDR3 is CASTTQTLGETQYF.

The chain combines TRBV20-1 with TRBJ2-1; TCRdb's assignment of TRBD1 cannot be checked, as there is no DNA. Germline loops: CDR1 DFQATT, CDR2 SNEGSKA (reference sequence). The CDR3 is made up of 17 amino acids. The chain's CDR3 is CSARDHGTRSSYNEQFF.

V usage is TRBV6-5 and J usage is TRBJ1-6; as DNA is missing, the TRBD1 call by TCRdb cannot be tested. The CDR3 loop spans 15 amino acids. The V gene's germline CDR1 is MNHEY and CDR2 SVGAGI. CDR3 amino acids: CASSYWGQPNSPLHF.